Listed below are T cell receptor beta chains from one sample, sequenced in a study of T-cell memory formation after mild COVID-19. MiXCR, run by TCRdb on the 5' RACE reads, gives a single entry per CDR3 protein. The repertoire has 150,000 or so distinct CDR3 sequences, approximately 14% of them found once; the top ten carry roughly an eighth. The material sequenced was PBMCs or a T cell subset sorted from them (not recorded which). These receptor sequences come from an adult woman who had mild COVID-19 (a few samples of this study predate the infection). Cell type and time point are not known. CDR3s include the opening cysteine and the closing phenylalanine or tryptophan. Each record gives: V gene, D gene, J gene, clone size, CDR3 protein, CDR3 DNA. A D gene is named only where the DNA matches it firmly. For some rows the clone size is stated as once, few or many, or as a class when expanded; others skip it.

v_gene: TRBV12-3/TRBV12-4
d_gene: TRBD1
j_gene: TRBJ1-2
abundance: few
CDR3aa: CASSRTGGGYGYTF
CDR3nt: TGTGCCAGCAGCCGTACAGGGGGCGGGTATGGCTACACCTTC

v_gene: TRBV15
d_gene: -
j_gene: TRBJ2-3
abundance: -
CDR3aa: CATSREGDTQYF
CDR3nt: TGTGCCACCAGCAGAGAGGGGGATACGCAGTATTTT

v_gene: TRBV29-1
d_gene: -
j_gene: TRBJ2-7
abundance: many
CDR3aa: CSVEEGGAGVNEQYF
CDR3nt: TGCAGCGTTGAAGAGGGTGGAGCAGGGGTAAACGAGCAGTACTTC

v_gene: TRBV24-1
d_gene: -
j_gene: TRBJ2-3
abundance: many
CDR3aa: CATSDLKFAGVDTQYF
CDR3nt: TGTGCCACCAGTGATTTGAAGTTTGCAGGGGTAGATACGCAGTATTTT

v_gene: TRBV7-6
d_gene: TRBD2
j_gene: TRBJ2-7
abundance: few
CDR3aa: CASSRGLAETYEQYF
CDR3nt: TGTGCCAGCAGCCGGGGACTAGCGGAAACCTACGAGCAGTACTTC

v_gene: TRBV6-5
d_gene: -
j_gene: TRBJ2-1
abundance: -
CDR3aa: CASSHDYNEQFF
CDR3nt: TGTGCCAGCAGTCACGATTACAATGAGCAGTTCTTC

v_gene: TRBV12-3/TRBV12-4
d_gene: TRBD2
j_gene: TRBJ2-7
abundance: -
CDR3aa: CASSLATPGGAIRYEQYF
CDR3nt: TGTGCCAGCAGTTTGGCCACCCCCGGGGGGGCGATAAGGTACGAGCAGTACTTC

v_gene: TRBV4-2
d_gene: TRBD1
j_gene: TRBJ1-5
abundance: few
CDR3aa: CASSQISTGGGQPQHF
CDR3nt: TGTGCCAGCAGCCAAATATCTACAGGGGGCGGGCAGCCCCAGCATTTT

v_gene: TRBV12-3/TRBV12-4
d_gene: -
j_gene: TRBJ2-2
abundance: few
CDR3aa: CASSLGDPGLGGELFF
CDR3nt: TGTGCCAGCAGTTTAGGGGACCCAGGGCTCGGCGGGGAGCTGTTTTTT

v_gene: TRBV20-1
d_gene: -
j_gene: TRBJ2-7
abundance: many
CDR3aa: CSARDSWNYEQYF
CDR3nt: TGCAGTGCTAGAGATAGCTGGAACTACGAGCAGTACTTC

v_gene: TRBV4-1
d_gene: -
j_gene: TRBJ2-3
abundance: many
CDR3aa: CASSQAASTDTQYF
CDR3nt: TGCGCCAGCAGCCAAGCAGCTAGCACAGATACGCAGTATTTT

v_gene: TRBV5-5
d_gene: -
j_gene: TRBJ1-5
abundance: few
CDR3aa: CASSTLDGGNQPQHF
CDR3nt: TGTGCCAGCAGCACTTTGGACGGGGGGAATCAGCCCCAGCATTTT

v_gene: TRBV4-1
d_gene: -
j_gene: TRBJ1-3
abundance: -
CDR3aa: CASSQGDAGYLSGNTIYF
CDR3nt: TGCGCCAGCAGCCAAGGGGATGCAGGGTACCTCTCTGGAAACACCATATATTTT

v_gene: TRBV27
d_gene: -
j_gene: TRBJ2-7
abundance: -
CDR3aa: CASSFGQSYEQYF
CDR3nt: TGTGCCAGCAGTTTCGGGCAGTCCTACGAGCAGTACTTC

v_gene: TRBV24-1
d_gene: -
j_gene: TRBJ2-2
abundance: -
CDR3aa: CATSDVGGNTGELFF
CDR3nt: TGTGCCACCAGTGATGTAGGGGGGAACACCGGGGAGCTGTTTTTT

v_gene: TRBV5-1
d_gene: -
j_gene: TRBJ1-2
abundance: few
CDR3aa: CASSLENSLPYGYTF
CDR3nt: TGCGCCAGCAGCTTGGAGAACAGCCTCCCCTATGGCTACACCTTC

v_gene: TRBV19
d_gene: -
j_gene: TRBJ1-1
abundance: -
CDR3aa: CASSFPRTEAFF
CDR3nt: TGTGCCAGTAGCTTTCCGAGGACTGAAGCTTTCTTT

v_gene: TRBV12-3/TRBV12-4
d_gene: -
j_gene: TRBJ2-1
abundance: many
CDR3aa: CASSLGLNEQFF
CDR3nt: TGTGCCAGCAGTTTAGGGTTGAATGAGCAGTTCTTC

v_gene: TRBV12-3/TRBV12-4
d_gene: TRBD2
j_gene: TRBJ2-2
abundance: -
CDR3aa: CASRLAGTGELFF
CDR3nt: TGTGCCAGCCGCCTAGCGGGGACCGGGGAGCTGTTTTTT

v_gene: TRBV7-9
d_gene: -
j_gene: TRBJ2-1
abundance: many
CDR3aa: CASSLGGLYNEQFF
CDR3nt: TGTGCCAGCAGCCTCGGGGGCCTATACAATGAGCAGTTCTTC

v_gene: TRBV20-1
d_gene: TRBD2
j_gene: TRBJ2-7
abundance: -
CDR3aa: CSAIRTSGRNEQYF
CDR3nt: TGCAGTGCTATCCGGACTAGCGGGAGGAACGAGCAGTACTTC

v_gene: TRBV4-1
d_gene: TRBD1
j_gene: TRBJ2-7
abundance: -
CDR3aa: CASSPRQGGQQYF
CDR3nt: TGCGCCAGCAGCCCTCGACAGGGGGGTCAGCAGTACTTC

v_gene: TRBV6-5
d_gene: TRBD1
j_gene: TRBJ1-2
abundance: few
CDR3aa: CASGTGAGGGYTF
CDR3nt: TGTGCCAGCGGGACAGGGGCTGGAGGAGGCTACACCTTC

v_gene: TRBV20-1
d_gene: TRBD1
j_gene: TRBJ1-1
abundance: -
CDR3aa: CSARLQGSNTEAFF
CDR3nt: TGCAGTGCTAGACTACAGGGGTCGAACACTGAAGCTTTCTTT

v_gene: TRBV24-1
d_gene: TRBD1
j_gene: TRBJ2-7
abundance: many
CDR3aa: CATSDLGTGGLYEQYF
CDR3nt: TGTGCCACCAGTGACCTCGGGACAGGGGGCCTCTACGAGCAGTACTTC